The rows below give T cell receptor beta chains drawn from one sample of a study of T cells in Graves' hyperthyroidism and ophthalmopathy. TCRdb re-derived calls from the multiplex PCR reads in MiXCR, one entry per CDR3 protein. The sample yields 300,000 to 400,000 distinct CDR3 sequences, 20% to 25% seen once. Sequenced input: blood. These receptors were obtained from a woman between 45 and 65 years old with Graves' hyperthyroidism. The CDR3 runs from the conserved cysteine through the conserved F or W. Each record gives: clone size, V gene, J gene, D gene, CDR3 protein, CDR3 DNA. The D gene is left open where the match is weak. Clone size is not always given. Where it is, it says once, few, many or a class for expanded clones.

size: NA; V: TRBV20-1; J: TRBJ1-6; D: NA; CDR3: CSARSGSPYNSPLHF; DNA: TGCAGTGCTAGATCTGGCAGCCCGTATAATTCACCCCTCCACTTT
size: many; V: TRBV20-1; J: TRBJ1-1; D: NA; CDR3: CSAPDTATGTTEAFF; DNA: TGCAGTGCTCCTGATACGGCCACAGGGACAACTGAAGCTTTCTTT
size: NA; V: TRBV7-6; J: TRBJ2-3; D: NA; CDR3: CASSLRGGGGDTQYF; DNA: TGTGCCAGCAGCTTAAGAGGAGGGGGCGGAGATACGCAGTATTTT
size: many; V: TRBV20-1; J: TRBJ1-4; D: NA; CDR3: CSARKGNEKLFF; DNA: TGCAGTGCTAGGAAGGGGAATGAAAAACTGTTTTTT
size: NA; V: TRBV4-1; J: TRBJ2-7; D: TRBD1; CDR3: CASSRETGNPYEQYF; DNA: TGCGCCAGCAGCCGGGAGACAGGGAACCCCTACGAGCAGTACTTC
size: few; V: TRBV6-1; J: TRBJ2-1; D: TRBD2; CDR3: CASSGGLAGALYNEQFF; DNA: TGTGCCAGCAGTGGGGGACTAGCGGGGGCTTTATACAATGAGCAGTTCTTC
size: few; V: TRBV27; J: TRBJ1-2; D: TRBD1; CDR3: CASSSGLRGQRGYTF; DNA: TGTGCCAGCAGTTCCGGGCTCAGGGGGCAGAGAGGCTACACCTTC
size: many; V: TRBV20-1; J: TRBJ1-1; D: TRBD1; CDR3: CSAGQGGTEAFF; DNA: TGCAGTGCTGGACAGGGGGGCACTGAAGCTTTCTTT
size: NA; V: TRBV29-1; J: TRBJ2-2; D: NA; CDR3: CSAGQTGTGELFF; DNA: TGCAGCGCTGGACAGACAGGCACCGGGGAGCTGTTTTTT
size: many; V: TRBV15; J: TRBJ2-7; D: TRBD2; CDR3: CATSRGRTSGRSSSYEQYF; DNA: TGTGCCACCAGCAGAGGAAGGACTAGCGGGAGGTCGAGCTCCTACGAGCAGTACTTC
size: NA; V: TRBV6-5; J: TRBJ2-6; D: TRBD1; CDR3: CASSYHGQASSGANVLTF; DNA: TGTGCCAGCAGTTATCACGGACAGGCCAGCTCTGGGGCCAACGTCCTGACTTTC
size: NA; V: TRBV4-1; J: TRBJ1-2; D: TRBD1; CDR3: CASSHQQGPPKNYGYTF; DNA: TGCGCCAGCAGCCATCAACAGGGGCCACCTAAGAACTATGGCTACACCTTC
size: few; V: TRBV7-9; J: TRBJ2-6; D: NA; CDR3: CASSSSWTNRAGANVLTF; DNA: TGTGCCAGCAGCTCTAGCTGGACTAACCGGGCGGGGGCCAACGTCCTGACTTTC
size: many; V: TRBV5-1; J: TRBJ2-1; D: TRBD1; CDR3: CASSAIGTGTGWINEQFF; DNA: TGCGCCAGCAGCGCAATTGGGACCGGGACAGGGTGGATCAATGAGCAGTTCTTC
size: few; V: TRBV29-1; J: TRBJ2-7; D: NA; CDR3: CSVVSGSSYEQYF; DNA: TGCAGCGTTGTGAGCGGGTCCTCCTACGAGCAGTACTTC
size: many; V: TRBV6-1; J: TRBJ2-7; D: TRBD2; CDR3: CASESRWEGRQEQYF; DNA: TGTGCCAGCGAGTCCAGGTGGGAGGGCCGACAAGAGCAGTACTTC
size: many; V: TRBV30; J: TRBJ2-3; D: TRBD1; CDR3: CAWKLTGQAPTDTQYF; DNA: TGTGCCTGGAAGCTGACAGGGCAGGCCCCCACAGATACGCAGTATTTT